This T cell receptor (beta chain) was identified during a study of blood T cell repertoires in COVID-19. In the study overall: Some COVID-19 samples were acute and others convalescent; all came from the United States, Italy and Spain. The analysed material was cDNA or gDNA that came from T cells, B-cell-depleted T cells, or PBMCs.

V was cut by 7 bases and J by 5 bases, with 14 bases left in between. Per the germline V gene, CDR1 is MNHEY and CDR2 is SVGAGI. This CDR3 contains 13 residues. Original data processing: Reference gene primers were amplified, and this amplification served to estimate nucleated cell counts. Profiled with immunoSEQ multiplex PCR; TCRdb holds only in-frame clones, not every one. From that table come the V and J calls and clone size; the DNA was used to work out D and trimming. The data hold around 700,000 clones, with 90% observed a single time. Sequenced input: peripheral blood. This sequence was found in a woman aged 18-29 years with acute or convalescent COVID-19. The chain links TRBV6-5 to TRBJ1-2, with D possibly TRBD1 on 5 matching bases. The CDR3 spells CASTAGRLYGYTF. DNA for the CDR3: TGTGCCAGCACGGCGGGGCGTCTATATGGCTACACCTTC.